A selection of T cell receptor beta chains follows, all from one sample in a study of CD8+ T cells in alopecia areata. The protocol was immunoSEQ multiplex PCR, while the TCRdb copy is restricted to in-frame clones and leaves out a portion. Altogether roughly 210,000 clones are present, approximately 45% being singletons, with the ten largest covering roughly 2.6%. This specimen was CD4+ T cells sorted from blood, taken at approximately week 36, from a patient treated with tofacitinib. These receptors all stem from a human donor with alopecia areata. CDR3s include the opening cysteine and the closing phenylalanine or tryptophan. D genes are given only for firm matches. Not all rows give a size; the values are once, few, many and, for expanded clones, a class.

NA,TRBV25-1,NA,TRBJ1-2,CASSEPGPVYGYTF,TGTGCCAGCAGTGAACCGGGGCCAGTCTATGGCTACACCTTC
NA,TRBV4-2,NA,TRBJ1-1,CASSQDLGSRETEAFF,TGTGCCAGCAGCCAAGATCTGGGGAGCCGGGAGACTGAAGCTTTCTTT
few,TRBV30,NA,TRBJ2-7,CAWIRSGTRGEQYF,TGTGCCTGGATTCGGTCCGGGACCCGCGGCGAGCAGTACTTC
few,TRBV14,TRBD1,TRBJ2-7,CASSQMGQGQHEQYF,TGTGCCAGCAGCCAAATGGGACAGGGCCAACACGAGCAGTACTTC
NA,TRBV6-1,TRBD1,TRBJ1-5,CASSSGQGGNQPQHF,TGTGCCAGCAGCTCCGGACAGGGTGGCAATCAGCCCCAGCATTTT
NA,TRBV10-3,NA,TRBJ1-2,CAISESRAGYTF,TGTGCCATCAGTGAGTCGAGGGCAGGCTACACCTTC
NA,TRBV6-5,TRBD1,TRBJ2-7,CASSSFTGGEQYF,TGTGCCAGCAGTTCCTTCACAGGGGGCGAGCAGTACTTC
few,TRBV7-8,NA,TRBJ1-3,CASSLDGPQGSGNTIYF,TGTGCCAGCAGCTTAGATGGTCCGCAAGGCTCTGGAAACACCATATATTTT
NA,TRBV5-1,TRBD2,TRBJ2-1,CASSGGSSYNEQFF,TGCGCCAGCAGTGGCGGGAGCTCCTACAATGAGCAGTTCTTC
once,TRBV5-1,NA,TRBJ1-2,CASTQNAGGSGGYTF,TGCGCCAGCACACAGAATGCGGGGGGCAGTGGTGGCTACACCTTC
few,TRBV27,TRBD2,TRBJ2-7,CASGPLGTSGMSSYEQYF,TGTGCCAGCGGCCCTCTCGGGACTAGCGGGATGAGCTCCTACGAGCAGTACTTC
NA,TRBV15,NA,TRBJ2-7,CATSSGNDREQYF,TGTGCCACCAGCAGTGGCAACGATCGGGAGCAGTACTTC
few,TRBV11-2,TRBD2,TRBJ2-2,CASSYGLAANTGELFF,TGTGCCAGCAGCTACGGACTAGCGGCGAACACCGGGGAGCTGTTTTTT
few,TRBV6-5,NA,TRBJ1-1,CASSATGTMNTEAFF,TGTGCCAGCAGTGCCACAGGGACCATGAACACTGAAGCTTTCTTT
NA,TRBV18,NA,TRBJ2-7,CASSPGNSAPYEQYF,TGTGCCAGCTCACCGGGAAATTCGGCTCCCTACGAGCAGTACTTC
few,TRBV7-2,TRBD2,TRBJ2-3,CASSASGRTRISTDTQYF,TGTGCCAGCAGCGCTAGCGGGAGGACCCGAATTAGCACAGATACGCAGTATTTT
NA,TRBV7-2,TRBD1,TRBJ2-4,CASSIRQGATKNIQYF,TGTGCCAGCAGCATTCGACAGGGGGCGACCAAAAACATTCAGTACTTC
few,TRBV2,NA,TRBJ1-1,CASSVGMNTEAFF,TGTGCCAGCAGTGTAGGGATGAACACTGAAGCTTTCTTT
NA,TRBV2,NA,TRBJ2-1,CASSLFGPSSYNEQFF,TGTGCCAGCAGTCTATTTGGCCCCAGCTCCTACAATGAGCAGTTCTTC
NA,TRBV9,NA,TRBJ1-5,CASSPLAGVNQPQHF,TGTGCCAGCAGCCCCTTGGCAGGGGTCAATCAGCCCCAGCATTTT
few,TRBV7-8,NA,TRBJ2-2,CAIGGPPGELFF,TGTGCCATCGGCGGGCCCCCCGGGGAGCTGTTTTTT
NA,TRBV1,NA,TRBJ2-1,CTSSPGLAGLNEQFF,TGCACCAGCAGCCCGGGACTAGCGGGGCTGAATGAGCAGTTCTTC
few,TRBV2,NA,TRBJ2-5,CASSRLKETQYF,TGTGCCAGCAGTCGCCTGAAAGAGACCCAGTACTTC
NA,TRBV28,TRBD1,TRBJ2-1,CASSPGDRDTNEQFF,TGTGCCAGCAGTCCCGGGGACAGGGATACGAATGAGCAGTTCTTC
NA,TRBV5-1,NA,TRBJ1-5,CASSLWPQHF,TGCGCCAGCAGCTTGTGGCCCCAGCATTTT
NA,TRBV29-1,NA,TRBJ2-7,CSDRDGDSYEQYF,TGCAGCGACCGGGACGGAGACTCCTACGAGCAGTACTTC
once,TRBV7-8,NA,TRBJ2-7,CASSPLQGMRREQYF,TGTGCCAGCAGCCCACTCCAGGGGATGCGCAGAGAGCAGTACTTC
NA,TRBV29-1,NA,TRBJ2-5,CSVGFLRGPETQYF,TGCAGCGTTGGCTTCCTTCGAGGGCCAGAGACCCAGTACTTC
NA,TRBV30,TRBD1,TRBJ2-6,CAWRPGQGGSGANVLTF,TGTGCCTGGAGACCGGGACAGGGGGGCTCTGGGGCCAACGTCCTGACTTTC
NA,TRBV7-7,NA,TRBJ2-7,CASSRVRGAQYEQYF,TGTGCCAGCAGCCGCGTCCGGGGAGCGCAATACGAGCAGTACTTC
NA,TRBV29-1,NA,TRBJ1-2,CSVTGGGRGYGYTF,TGCAGCGTGACCGGAGGGGGGCGCGGCTATGGCTACACCTTC
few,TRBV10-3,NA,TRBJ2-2,CAISEQNTGELFF,TGTGCCATCAGTGAACAGAACACCGGGGAGCTGTTTTTT
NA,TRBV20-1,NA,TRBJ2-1,CSASKRDEQFF,TGCAGTGCTAGTAAGAGGGATGAGCAGTTCTTC
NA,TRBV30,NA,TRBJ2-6,CAWSVRWGSGANVLTF,TGTGCCTGGAGTGTACGTTGGGGTTCTGGGGCCAACGTCCTGACTTTC
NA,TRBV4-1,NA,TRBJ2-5,CASSQERRWGETQYF,TGCGCCAGCAGCCAAGAAAGGCGGTGGGGAGAGACCCAGTACTTC
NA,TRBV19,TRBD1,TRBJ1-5,CASSRTGLGPNQPQHF,TGTGCCAGTAGCAGGACAGGGCTTGGGCCTAATCAGCCCCAGCATTTT
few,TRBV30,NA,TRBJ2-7,CAWKEGYRVSDEQYF,TGTGCCTGGAAGGAGGGGTACAGGGTCTCCGACGAGCAGTACTTC
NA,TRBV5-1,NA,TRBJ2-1,CASSSRAGRPSNEQFF,TGCGCCAGCAGCTCCCGGGCGGGGCGTCCCTCCAATGAGCAGTTCTTC
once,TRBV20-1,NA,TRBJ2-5,CSGGVQETQYF,TGCAGTGGTGGGGTTCAAGAGACCCAGTACTTC
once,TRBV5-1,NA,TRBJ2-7,CASSLGLNEQYF,TGCGCCAGCAGCTTGGGACTTAACGAGCAGTACTTC
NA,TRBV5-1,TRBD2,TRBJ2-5,CASSLRTSGTSRETQYF,TGCGCCAGCAGCTTAAGGACTAGCGGAACCAGTCGGGAGACCCAGTACTTC
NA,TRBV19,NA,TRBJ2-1,CASIKGDEQFF,TGTGCCAGTATCAAGGGGGATGAGCAGTTCTTC
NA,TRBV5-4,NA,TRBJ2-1,CASSFYNEQFF,TGTGCCAGCAGCTTTTACAATGAGCAGTTCTTC
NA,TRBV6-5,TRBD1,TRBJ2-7,CAIRGQGNEQYF,TGTGCCATCAGGGGACAGGGGAACGAGCAGTACTTC
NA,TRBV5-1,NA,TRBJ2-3,CASSSGPTDTQYF,TGCGCCAGCAGCTCCGGACCCACAGATACGCAGTATTTT
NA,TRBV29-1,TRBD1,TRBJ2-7,CSVTRTGIAYEQYF,TGCAGCGTTACCCGGACAGGGATCGCCTACGAGCAGTACTTC
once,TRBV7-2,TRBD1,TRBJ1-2,CASSWRGQGDGYTF,TGTGCCAGCAGCTGGAGAGGACAGGGTGATGGCTACACCTTC
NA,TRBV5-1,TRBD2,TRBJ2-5,CASSLELALGGETQYF,TGCGCCAGCAGCTTGGAACTAGCCCTCGGGGGGGAGACCCAGTACTTC
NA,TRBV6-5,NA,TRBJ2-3,CASSRDNTDTQYF,TGTGCCAGCAGCCGAGACAACACAGATACGCAGTATTTT
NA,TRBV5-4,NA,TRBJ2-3,CASSLDASFTDTQYF,TGTGCCAGCAGCTTGGATGCTAGTTTCACAGATACGCAGTATTTT
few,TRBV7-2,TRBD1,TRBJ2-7,CASSSRDRGGIEQYF,TGTGCCAGCAGCTCCCGGGACAGGGGAGGCATCGAGCAGTACTTC
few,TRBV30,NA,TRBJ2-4,CAWSVDSLAKNIQYF,TGTGCCTGGAGTGTTGACAGTCTAGCCAAAAACATTCAGTACTTC
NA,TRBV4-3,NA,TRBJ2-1,CASSQVEGDNEQFF,TGCGCCAGCAGCCAAGTTGAGGGTGACAATGAGCAGTTCTTC